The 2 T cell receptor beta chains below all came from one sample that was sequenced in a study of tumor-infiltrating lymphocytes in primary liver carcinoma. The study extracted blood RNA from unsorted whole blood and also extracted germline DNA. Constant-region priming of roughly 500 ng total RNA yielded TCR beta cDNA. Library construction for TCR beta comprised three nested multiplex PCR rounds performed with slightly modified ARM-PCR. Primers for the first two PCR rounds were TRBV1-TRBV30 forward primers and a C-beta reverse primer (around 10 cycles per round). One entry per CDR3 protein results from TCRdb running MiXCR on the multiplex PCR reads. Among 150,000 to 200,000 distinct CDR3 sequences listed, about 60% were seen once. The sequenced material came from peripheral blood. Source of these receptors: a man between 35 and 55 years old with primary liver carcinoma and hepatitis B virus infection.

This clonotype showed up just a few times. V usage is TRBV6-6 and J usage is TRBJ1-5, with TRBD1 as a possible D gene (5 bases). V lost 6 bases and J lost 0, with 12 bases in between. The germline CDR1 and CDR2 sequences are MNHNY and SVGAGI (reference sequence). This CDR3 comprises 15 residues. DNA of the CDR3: TGTGCCAGCAGGTCCGGGACCGATAGCAATCAGCCCCAGCATTTT. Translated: CASRSGTDSNQPQHF.

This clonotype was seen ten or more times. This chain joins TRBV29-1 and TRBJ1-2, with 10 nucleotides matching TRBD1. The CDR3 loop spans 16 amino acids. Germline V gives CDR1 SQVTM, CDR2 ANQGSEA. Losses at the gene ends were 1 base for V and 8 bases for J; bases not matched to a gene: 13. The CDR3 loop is CSVEGYGTGEGSGYTF. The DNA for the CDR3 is TGCAGCGTTGAAGGTTACGGGACAGGGGAGGGTAGCGGCTACACCTTC.